This TCR beta chain was retrieved from a study of beta chain features in type 1 diabetes. Study-wide context: Age, gender, cell numbers and subset yield matched between patients and controls.

Study-wide results and limits: PCR could preferentially amplify shorter templates, alike in patients and controls. In every one of the four CD4+ subsets, TCRB CDR3s were moderately but significantly shorter in Type 1 diabetes patients.

With 5 bases clipped from V and 2 bases from J, the junction kept 7 bases outside the gene matches. CDR3 size: 15 residues. Looked up from germline, CDR1 is SGHAT and CDR2 is FQNNGV. The whole isolated RNA underwent reverse transcription, so sequencing captured expressed TCRB transcripts. Clones were sequenced by immunoSEQ multiplex PCR, and TCRdb holds only the in-frame ones, with some missing. Of approximately 140,000 clones in the sample, roughly 53% were seen once. A note on this clone: Its cognate antigen is unknown.

The sequence was obtained from a man younger than 35 in good health. The material sequenced was Tregs from blood. The chain has TRBV11-2 and TRBJ2-3; 7 bases fit TRBD1. The CDR3 bases are TGTGCCAGCAGCCCACAGGGGAAATACACAGATACGCAGTATTTT. Protein sequence: CASSPQGKYTDTQYF. The full variable domain, rest sourced from reference TRBV11-2 and TRBJ2-3, is EAGVAQSPRYKIIEKRQSVAFWCNPISGHATLYWYQQILGQGPKLLIQFQNNGVVDDSQLPKDRFSAERLKGVDSTLKIQPAKLEDSAVYLCASSPQGKYTDTQYFGPGTRLTVL.